This TCR beta chain was retrieved from a study of regulatory T cells in long-lasting Graves disease. This clonotype was detected ten times or more. The antigen is not known. V was clipped by 10 bases and J by 4 bases, with 16 bases between them. The CDR3 covers 13 residues. From germline, CDR1 is SNHLY and CDR2 FYNNEI. Study-wide results and limits: Persistent Graves' disease cases displayed lower TCR diversity than newly diagnosed ones.

iRepertoire HTBI primers and Arm-PCR of CDR3 regions built TCR beta libraries. Via MiXCR, TCRdb re-called the multiplex PCR reads, giving one row per CDR3 protein. The top ten hold approximately 14% of the sample, which has around 240,000 distinct CDR3 sequences, roughly 18% seen once. Documented time point: newly diagnosed GD, antithyroid drugs for less than 3 months. PBMC RNA served as the TCR library source. These same data were also listed under a study on T cells in Graves' hyperthyroidism and ophthalmopathy.

The sequencing used peripheral blood mononuclear cells (PBMCs), collected at new diagnosis, from a patient treated with antithyroid drugs. The sequence was obtained from a woman younger than 45 with Graves disease. The chain carries TRBV2 and TRBJ2-5; D may be TRBD2 (6 bases). CDR3 DNA: TGTGCCACCCAAGGGGTGGGGGGAGAGACCCAGTACTTC. Its protein is CATQGVGGETQYF.